This T cell receptor beta chain was sequenced during a study of cytotoxic CD8 clonotypes in ibrutinib-treated CLL. Study at large: Enrolment comprised under twelve relapsed/refractory and over 14 treatment-naive patients; 17 were IGHV unmutated. Among the samples, the mean was about 260,000 productive templates and 85,000 to 95,000 productive rearrangements. Study-level results: Clonality was higher at baseline than in age-matched healthy donors and tracked circulating CD8+ T-cell counts.

This clone was detected a few times. The target antigen is unknown. Libraries of TCR beta were made from 2 to 2.5 micrograms of genomic DNA that came from cryopreserved PBMCs. With 5 bases clipped from V and 7 bases from J, the junction kept 2 bases outside the gene matches. From germline, CDR1 is GTSNPN and CDR2 SVGIG (reference sequence). There are 11 residues in the CDR3. Libraries were prepared by immunoSEQ multiplex PCR; TCRdb keeps only in-frame clonotypes and omits some of them. The profile covers about 120,000 clones, with 58% appearing a single time and about 40% taken by the ten largest. The sequence was obtained from a human donor with chronic lymphocytic leukemia. The material was PBMCs, obtained after 24 months of ibrutinib treatment. V gene TRBV30 combines with J gene TRBJ1-3; 7 nucleotides line up with TRBD1. The CDR3 region is CAWADRNTIYF. The CDR3 DNA reads TGTGCCTGGGCGGACAGGAACACCATATATTTT. The complete variable domain, with remaining parts taken from reference TRBV30 and TRBJ1-3, reads SQTIHQWPATLVQPVGSPLSLECTVEGTSNPNLYWYRQAAGRGLQLLFYSVGIGQISSEVPQNLSASRPQDRQFILSSKKLLLSDSGFYLCAWADRNTIYFGEGSWLTVV.